The 30 T cell receptor beta chains below come from one sample, sequenced in a study of control samples from healthy donors and cancer patients. Profiling relied on immunoSEQ multiplex PCR, and the TCRdb table lists in-frame clones only, not all of them. The sample includes about 160,000 clones, 95% to 96% seen only once; the top ten take just over 1%. The sample taken for sequencing was blood. The receptor source for this set is a woman aged 30 to 39 in good health.

The CDR3 sequence is CSAGAGAPLHF. CDR3 nucleotide sequence: TGCAGTGCCGGGGCGGGGGCACCCCTCCACTTT. The genes are TRBV20-1 and TRBJ1-6, with D perhaps matching TRBD1 (5 bases). Trimming took off 6 bases at V and 11 bases at J, with 11 bases between the two ends. CDR3 length equals 11 residues. CDR1 is DFQATT, CDR2 SNEGSKA, per germline (reference sequence).

This clone was counted once. The gene calls are TRBV7-9 and TRBJ1-4, with D hard to call. Trimming left V 1 base short and J 3 bases short, with 9 bases between. From germline, CDR1 is SEHNR and CDR2 FQNEAQ (reference sequence). This CDR3 region has 15 residues. Written as DNA, the CDR3 is TGTGCCAGCAGCTTAGATGTTTCCTCTAATGAAAAACTGTTTTTT. Its protein is CASSLDVSSNEKLFF.

This clone was seen a single time. V usage is TRBV29-1 and J usage is TRBJ2-7; D is perhaps TRBD1 (7 bases). Germline CDR1 reads SQVTM; CDR2 reads ANQGSEA. The CDR3 runs to 12 residues. The V gene lost 5 bases and the J gene lost 4 bases, with 12 bases spanning the gap. The CDR3: CSVKTGRYEQYF. CDR3 DNA sequence: TGCAGCGTTAAGACAGGGAGGTACGAGCAGTACTTC.

The rearrangement links TRBV29-1 to TRBJ1-1, with D possibly matching TRBD1 (5 bases). Trimming left V 3 bases short and J 4 bases short, with 12 bases between. Germline V CDR1 and CDR2: SQVTM, ANQGSEA. This CDR3 has 13 residues. The CDR3 sequence: CSVEAQRGTEAFF. In DNA, the CDR3 is TGCAGCGTTGAGGCCCAAAGGGGCACTGAAGCTTTCTTT.

The V gene is TRBV28, the J gene TRBJ1-6, with D unresolved. Trimming shortened V by 7 bases and J by 7 bases, and 8 bases separated the two germline ends. This CDR3 is 12 amino acids long. Germline values: CDR1 MDHEN, CDR2 SYDVKM. CDR3 loop: CASTSENSPLHF. CDR3 DNA: TGTGCCAGCACTTCGGAAAATTCACCCCTCCACTTT. The whole variable domain, filled in from reference TRBV28 and TRBJ1-6, reads DVKVTQSSRYLVKRTGEKVFLECVQDMDHENMFWYRQDPGLGLRLIYFSYDVKMKEKGDIPEGYSVSREKKERFSLILESASTNQTSMYLCASTSENSPLHFGNGTRLTVT.

The chain carries TRBV28 and TRBJ2-5; 12 nucleotides agree with TRBD1. This CDR3 has 13 amino acids. Germline CDR1 MDHEN, CDR2 SYDVKM. Trimming took 3 bases from V and 12 from J; bases not matched to a gene: 5. The DNA of the CDR3 is TGTGCCAGCAGTTTTGGGACAGGGGGCGAGGAGTACTTC. Translated, it gives CASSFGTGGEEYF.

The rearrangement joins TRBV7-9 to TRBJ2-3, with D perhaps assigned TRBD1 or TRBD2 (5 bases each). V was pared by 6 bases and J by 9 bases, with 13 bases between. Germline CDR1 is SEHNR and CDR2 is FQNEAQ (reference sequence). There are 12 residues in the CDR3. The CDR3 protein is CASRPSGDTQYF. As DNA, the CDR3 is TGTGCCAGCAGACCTAGTGGGGACACGCAGTATTTT. Variable domain in full (rest from reference TRBV7-9 and TRBJ2-3): DTGVSQNPRHKITKRGQNVTFRCDPISEHNRLYWYRQTLGQGPEFLTYFQNEAQLEKSRLLSDRFSAERPKGSFSTLEIQRTEQGDSAMYLCASRPSGDTQYFGPGTRLTVL.

The chain employs TRBV29-1 and TRBJ2-2; possible D gene TRBD2, 6 bases. V was clipped by 2 bases and J by 6 bases, with 16 bases between them. Germline V lookup: CDR1 SQVTM, CDR2 ANQGSEA. The CDR3 is 15 residues long. DNA of the CDR3: TGCAGCGTTGAATTCTGGCGGGATGGGGCCGGGGAGCTGTTTTTT. Its translation is CSVEFWRDGAGELFF.

The genes are TRBV4-1 and TRBJ1-5; D remains unclear. This CDR3 has 15 amino acids. V lost 0 bases, J lost 7 bases, and 13 bases lay in between. Germline V lookup: CDR1 MGHRA, CDR2 YSYEKL. DNA of the CDR3: TGCGCCAGCAGCCAAGAGAAGGGTTCGGAACAGCCCCAGCATTTT. Protein: CASSQEKGSEQPQHF.

The chain is built from TRBV5-6 and TRBJ2-1; 8 bases line up with TRBD2. This CDR3 region has 16 residues. The germline CDR1 and CDR2 sequences are SGHDT and YYEEEE. V trimming: 2 bases; J trimming: 5 bases; junction bases outside the gene matches: 9. The CDR3 spells CASSFGRALLDNEQFF. The CDR3 bases are TGTGCCAGCAGCTTCGGGAGGGCCCTCTTGGACAATGAGCAGTTCTTC. The full variable domain, completed using reference TRBV5-6 and TRBJ2-1, is DAGVTQSPTHLIKTRGQQVTLRCSPKSGHDTVSWYQQALGQGPQFIFQYYEEEERQRGNFPDRFSGHQFPNYSSELNVNALLLGDSALYLCASSFGRALLDNEQFFGPGTRLTVL.

The chain carries TRBV28 and TRBJ2-1; D may be TRBD1 (5 bases). CDR1 MDHEN and CDR2 SYDVKM come from the germline V gene. The CDR3 consists of 17 residues. V lost 5 bases, J lost 6 bases, and 23 bases lay in between. CDR3 DNA sequence: TGTGCCAGCAGTGCCGACCTCAGGGTGGTCAACATCAATGAGCAGTTCTTC. This sequence encodes CASSADLRVVNINEQFF.

The chain couples TRBV19 to TRBJ2-5, with 7 bases that match TRBD1. The CDR3 is 14 amino acids. The trim removed 6 bases at V and 5 bases at J, leaving 9 bases unmatched. The germline CDR1 and CDR2 sequences are LNHDA and SQIVND (reference sequence). CDR3: CASRATGSVETQYF. In nucleotides, the CDR3 is TGTGCCAGTAGGGCGACAGGGTCGGTCGAGACCCAGTACTTC.

The V call is TRBV5-1, the J call TRBJ1-2; a possible D gene is TRBD1 (5 bases). From germline, CDR1 is SGHRS and CDR2 YFSETQ. This CDR3 has 15 amino acids. Trimming shortened V by 3 bases and J by 0 bases, and 12 bases separated the two germline ends. The CDR3 loop reads CASSSGGGTNYGYTF. In nucleotides, the CDR3 is TGCGCCAGCAGCTCTGGTGGGGGTACTAACTATGGCTACACCTTC.

This chain links TRBV30 with TRBJ1-1, with D perhaps TRBD1 (6 bases). The CDR3 is 16 residues long. Germline CDR1 GTSNPN, CDR2 SVGIG (reference sequence). Trimming removed 2 bases at V and 0 bases at J, with 16 bases between. The CDR3 loop reads CAWSPPSGQLNTEAFF. The CDR3 coding sequence is TGTGCCTGGAGTCCGCCCTCCGGACAGTTGAACACTGAAGCTTTCTTT. Complete variable domain (other parts from reference TRBV30 and TRBJ1-1): SQTIHQWPATLVQPVGSPLSLECTVEGTSNPNLYWYRQAAGRGLQLLFYSVGIGQISSEVPQNLSASRPQDRQFILSSKKLLLSDSGFYLCAWSPPSGQLNTEAFFGQGTRLTVV.

V is TRBV30 and J is TRBJ2-3, with D perhaps matching TRBD1 or TRBD2 (5 bases each). CDR3 length: 14 amino acids. Germline V gene sequence: CDR1 GTSNPN, CDR2 SVGIG (reference sequence). Trimming took off 0 bases at V and 0 bases at J, with 7 bases between the two ends. CDR3 region: CAWSVGVSTDTQYF. CDR3 DNA sequence: TGTGCCTGGAGTGTGGGGGTTAGCACAGATACGCAGTATTTT.

The CDR3 loop is CASSPPGGFSYEQYF. The CDR3, as DNA: TGTGCCAGCAGCCCCCCCGGGGGCTTCTCCTACGAGCAGTACTTC. The J gene is TRBJ2-7, the V gene TRBV14; D is possibly TRBD1 or TRBD2 (6 bases each). CDR1 and CDR2 from the germline V gene are SGHDN and FVKESK. Trimming shortened V by 4 bases and J by 0 bases, and 13 bases separated the two germline ends. This CDR3 is 15 amino acids long.

The chain recombines TRBV11-2 with TRBJ2-1; 9 nucleotides match TRBD2. CDR1 is SGHAT and CDR2 is FQNNGV in the germline V gene. The ends lost 4 bases at V and 4 bases at J; junction bases unmatched: 11. CDR3 length equals 17 residues. The CDR3 is CASSSTLLAGGYNEQFF. In DNA form, the CDR3 reads TGTGCCAGCAGCTCAACCCTCTTGGCGGGAGGGTACAATGAGCAGTTCTTC.

The CDR3 reads CASSAAGGPSDEQFF. Here the CDR3 DNA reads TGTGCCAGCAGCGCGGCGGGGGGACCGTCTGATGAGCAGTTCTTC. The V call is TRBV9, the J call TRBJ2-1; 8 bases line up with TRBD2. V was clipped by 3 bases and J by 8 bases; unmatched bases: 10. In germline, CDR1 is SGDLS, CDR2 YYNGEE. This CDR3 region has 15 residues.

The chain employs TRBV7-2 and TRBJ2-7; 13 bases match TRBD2. The CDR3 is 15 amino acids. The ends lost 5 bases at V and 5 bases at J; junction bases unmatched: 6. Germline V CDR1 and CDR2: SGHTA, FQGNSA. DNA for the CDR3: TGTGCCAGCAGCCTGTGGACTAGCGGGAGCAACGAGCAGTACTTC. As protein: CASSLWTSGSNEQYF.

The chain links TRBV30 to TRBJ2-7; 13 bases fit TRBD2. Germline V gene lookup returns CDR1 GTSNPN and CDR2 SVGIG (reference sequence). The V segment lost 1 base and the J segment 2 bases; nucleotides outside the gene matches: 5. CDR3 size: 16 residues. The CDR3 nucleotides are TGTGCCTGGAGTGACCCGGGACTAGCGGGGACCTACGAGCAGTACTTC. Protein product: CAWSDPGLAGTYEQYF.

The chain uses TRBV5-1 and TRBJ2-1, with TRBD1 matching over 10 bases. The germline V gene has CDR1 SGHRS and CDR2 YFSETQ. CDR3 length: 14 residues. After removal of 6 bases from V and 10 bases from J, the junction contained 10 bases not matched to a gene. The CDR3 DNA is TGCGCCAGCACTGGGACAGGGGCTCGGAGGGAGCAGTTCTTC. Its protein is CASTGTGARREQFF. The variable domain in full, with the rest retrieved from reference TRBV5-1 and TRBJ2-1, is KAGVTQTPRYLIKTRGQQVTLSCSPISGHRSVSWYQQTPGQGLQFLFEYFSETQRNKGNFPGRFSGRQFSNSRSEMNVSTLELGDSALYLCASTGTGARREQFFGPGTRLTVL.

The CDR3 is CAWSVRTDSNQPQHF. The CDR3 DNA is TGTGCCTGGAGTGTTAGGACGGATAGCAATCAGCCCCAGCATTTT. The chain employs TRBV30 and TRBJ1-5; D is ambiguous. CDR3 length: 15 amino acids. In germline, CDR1 is GTSNPN, CDR2 SVGIG (reference sequence). Trimming left V 0 bases short and J 0 bases short, with 9 bases between. The full variable domain, its missing parts supplied by reference TRBV30 and TRBJ1-5, is SQTIHQWPATLVQPVGSPLSLECTVEGTSNPNLYWYRQAAGRGLQLLFYSVGIGQISSEVPQNLSASRPQDRQFILSSKKLLLSDSGFYLCAWSVRTDSNQPQHFGDGTRLSIL.

The chain couples TRBV9 to TRBJ1-2; D uncertain. Germline loops: CDR1 SGDLS, CDR2 YYNGEE. The V and J ends lost 4 bases and 6 bases respectively, with 13 bases between them. The CDR3 is made up of 13 amino acids. The CDR3, as DNA: TGTGCCAGCAGCTCCCAGGTTGTTGATGGCTACACCTTC. Protein sequence: CASSSQVVDGYTF.

The chain employs TRBV19 and TRBJ1-1; 10 nucleotides align to TRBD1. Per the germline V gene, CDR1 is LNHDA and CDR2 is SQIVND (reference sequence). V shed 5 bases, J shed 5 bases, and the junction held 8 bases outside the gene matches. The CDR3 is 15 amino acids. CDR3 protein: CASSPPGTGATEAFF. Written as DNA, the CDR3 is TGTGCCAGTAGTCCCCCCGGGACAGGGGCAACTGAAGCTTTCTTT.

This chain links TRBV19 with TRBJ2-3; the match to TRBD2 covers 7 bases. Trimming at V came to 4 bases and at J to 2 bases, leaving 6 bases not matched to a gene. The CDR3 runs to 15 residues. The germline V gene encodes CDR1 LNHDA and CDR2 SQIVND (reference sequence). CDR3 DNA: TGTGCCAGTAGTAGGCTAGCGGAGCACACAGATACGCAGTATTTT. Translating it yields CASSRLAEHTDTQYF.

This clone was seen only a few times. The chain employs TRBV9 and TRBJ2-2; D not resolved. Trimming removed 4 bases at V and 5 bases at J, with 15 bases between. The CDR3 runs to 15 residues. Germline V gene data show CDR1 as SGDLS and CDR2 as YYNGEE. Here the CDR3 DNA reads TGTGCCAGCAGCCTTCGTTCTCCTGCGACCGGGGAGCTGTTTTTT. This codes for CASSLRSPATGELFF. Complete variable domain (other parts from reference TRBV9 and TRBJ2-2): DSGVTQTPKHLITATGQRVTLRCSPRSGDLSVYWYQQSLDQGLQFLIQYYNGEERAKGNILERFSAQQFPDLHSELNLSSLELGDSALYFCASSLRSPATGELFFGEGSRLTVL.

The chain uses TRBV7-9 and TRBJ2-1; D perhaps matches TRBD2 (5 bases). V was clipped by 8 bases and J by 2 bases, with 13 bases between them. Germline CDR1 is SEHNR and CDR2 is FQNEAQ (reference sequence). The CDR3 loop spans 14 amino acids. CDR3 residues: CASVAGQTYNEQFF. In DNA, the CDR3 is TGTGCCAGCGTGGCGGGCCAAACCTACAATGAGCAGTTCTTC.

This clone was seen a single time. The chain joins TRBV19 to TRBJ1-1, with TRBD1 matching over 7 bases. J was trimmed by 5 bases and V by 10 bases; bases with no gene match: 22. The CDR3 length is 17 residues. The germline V gene encodes CDR1 LNHDA and CDR2 SQIVND (reference sequence). CDR3 loop: CATRRETGPPLGTEAFF. CDR3 DNA sequence: TGTGCCACCCGACGGGAGACAGGGCCCCCTCTAGGTACTGAAGCTTTCTTT.

The chain is built from TRBV6-5 and TRBJ2-2; D is possibly TRBD1 or TRBD2 (5 bases each). Trimming took 0 bases from V and 8 from J, leaving 10 bases between them. This CDR3 contains 14 residues. Per the germline V gene, CDR1 is MNHEY and CDR2 is SVGAGI. The CDR3 region has the DNA TGTGCCAGCAGTTACTCGAGGGGATTTGGGGAGCTGTTTTTT. Translated: CASSYSRGFGELFF.

CDR3 sequence reads: CASSPRFGTPNTGELFF. The CDR3 DNA sequence: TGTGCCAGCAGCCCGAGGTTCGGGACACCGAACACCGGGGAGCTGTTTTTT. The chain uses TRBV5-6 and TRBJ2-2; maybe TRBD1 (6 bases). This CDR3 has 17 amino acids. The V end was cut by 4 bases, the J end by 0 bases, with 16 bases between. CDR1 and CDR2 from the germline V gene are SGHDT and YYEEEE.